This TCR beta chain was observed in a study of blood T cell repertoires in COVID-19. In germline, CDR1 is LGHDT, CDR2 YNNKEL (reference sequence). The CDR3 consists of 15 residues. J lost 1 base, V lost 1 base, and 4 bases had no gene match. While infection was still active, Seattle patients were enrolled and then followed longitudinally. In the source study's methods: Researchers report that nucleated cell counts were estimated from reference gene primer amplification. TCRdb's table, derived via immunoSEQ multiplex PCR, lists solely in-frame clones and lacks some. V and J calls and clone size come straight from that table; D and trimming were deduced from the DNA. The sample records approximately 110,000 clones, 92% being singletons.

V and J are TRBV3-1 (or the pseudogene TRBV3-2) and TRBJ2-7; 7 bases match TRBD1. This TCR was recovered from a man aged 50 to 60 with COVID-19, enrolled during active disease. The source material was peripheral blood. The CDR3 spells CASSQVGDSSYEQYF. In DNA form, the CDR3 reads TGTGCCAGCAGCCAAGTAGGGGACAGTTCCTACGAGCAGTACTTC.